A single sample is the source of the 25 T cell receptor beta chains below, sequenced in a study of blood T cell repertoires in COVID-19. Data came from immunoSEQ multiplex PCR; TCRdb stores just in-frame clones and leaves some out. The sample has 150,000 to 200,000 clones, roughly four fifths seen once; the top ten hold about 4.8%. Material: peripheral blood. Source of these receptors: a woman in her twenties or thirties with acute or convalescent COVID-19.

The V gene is TRBV5-5, the J gene TRBJ1-4; 7 nucleotides line up with TRBD1. Germline V gene sequence: CDR1 SGHKS, CDR2 YYEKEE (reference sequence). The V gene end was trimmed by 4 bases and the J gene end by 7 bases; junction bases not matched to a gene: 16. This CDR3 spans 17 amino acids. The CDR3 sequence: CASSPRQGLVGGEKLFF. CDR3 nucleotide sequence: TGTGCCAGCAGCCCCCGACAGGGACTAGTGGGGGGTGAAAAACTGTTTTTT.

This chain uses TRBV24-1 with TRBJ2-3; D uncertain. The CDR3 consists of 17 residues. Looked up from germline, CDR1 is KGHDR and CDR2 is SFDVKD. Trimming cost V 2 bases and J 6 bases, with 20 bases left between them. In DNA, the CDR3 is TGTGCCACCAGTGATTCCCTTTTGGCGGCACCCCCGGATACGCAGTATTTT. It codes for CATSDSLLAAPPDTQYF.

V gene TRBV5-1 combines with J gene TRBJ2-7; D gene unclear. V lost 4 bases and J lost 6, with 11 bases in between. Germline CDR1 SGHRS, CDR2 YFSETQ. The CDR3 contains 12 residues. CDR3 in amino acids: CASSPPASEQYF. CDR3 in DNA: TGCGCCAGCAGCCCCCCTGCGAGCGAGCAGTACTTC. Drawing the rest from reference TRBV5-1 and TRBJ2-7, the complete variable domain is KAGVTQTPRYLIKTRGQQVTLSCSPISGHRSVSWYQQTPGQGLQFLFEYFSETQRNKGNFPGRFSGRQFSNSRSEMNVSTLELGDSALYLCASSPPASEQYFGPGTRLTVT.

The V gene is TRBV28, the J gene TRBJ1-1; D gene unclear. The V gene's germline CDR1 is MDHEN and CDR2 SYDVKM. Trimming left V 4 bases short and J 0 bases short, with 6 bases between. The CDR3 runs to 13 residues. The CDR3 nucleotides read TGTGCCAGCAGTTCAAACATGAACACTGAAGCTTTCTTT. It codes for CASSSNMNTEAFF. Complete variable domain (other parts from reference TRBV28 and TRBJ1-1): DVKVTQSSRYLVKRTGEKVFLECVQDMDHENMFWYRQDPGLGLRLIYFSYDVKMKEKGDIPEGYSVSREKKERFSLILESASTNQTSMYLCASSSNMNTEAFFGQGTRLTVV.

V and J are TRBV7-9 and TRBJ2-1; D unclear. V dropped 5 bases and J dropped 6 bases, with 11 bases sitting between them. In germline, CDR1 is SEHNR, CDR2 FQNEAQ (reference sequence). The CDR3 length is 13 residues. The CDR3 DNA reads as TGTGCCAGCAGCCCCACTCCGGGCAATGAGCAGTTCTTC. Translated, it gives CASSPTPGNEQFF.

The CDR3 coding sequence is TGTGCCAGCACCCCTAGCGGGAGTCCCCACGAGCAGTACTTC. It specifies CASTPSGSPHEQYF. This rearrangement joins TRBV28 to TRBJ2-7, with 10 nucleotides matching TRBD2. J was trimmed by 5 bases and V by 7 bases; bases with no gene match: 8. The CDR3 is made up of 14 amino acids. The germline V gene has CDR1 MDHEN and CDR2 SYDVKM.

The chain employs TRBV27 and TRBJ1-2; tentative D call: TRBD1 (6 bases). Trimming left V 3 bases short and J 7 bases short, with 18 bases between. The CDR3 length is 15 residues. Germline loops: CDR1 MNHEY, CDR2 SMNVEV (reference sequence). The CDR3 sequence: CASSFSTGSLSGYTF. The CDR3 coding sequence is TGTGCCAGCAGTTTTTCCACAGGGAGTTTGTCTGGCTACACCTTC.

This rearrangement joins TRBV19 to TRBJ2-6; D gene unclear. CDR3 length: 13 amino acids. V was cut by 8 bases and J by 1 base, with 6 bases left in between. Germline CDR1 and CDR2: LNHDA and SQIVND (reference sequence). In DNA form, the CDR3 reads TGTGCCAGTCGTCCTTCTGGGGCCAACGTCCTGACTTTC. Its translation is CASRPSGANVLTF. Using reference TRBV19 and TRBJ2-6 for the parts outside the CDR3, the full variable domain is DGGITQSPKYLFRKEGQNVTLSCEQNLNHDAMYWYRQDPGQGLRLIYYSQIVNDFQKGDIAEGYSVSREKKESFPLTVTSAQKNPTAFYLCASRPSGANVLTFGAGSRLTVL.

The V call is TRBV10-3, the J call TRBJ1-1; 8 nucleotides line up with TRBD1. V gave up 6 bases and J gave up 4 bases; unmatched junction bases: 4. This CDR3 spans 13 amino acids. The germline V gene encodes CDR1 ENHRY and CDR2 SYGVKD. The CDR3 DNA is TGTGCCATCAGCCGGCAGGGGGCCACTGAAGCTTTCTTT. It codes for CAISRQGATEAFF.

J is TRBJ1-5 and V is TRBV28, with D unresolved. V was clipped by 6 bases and J by 4 bases, with 10 bases between them. CDR1 is MDHEN and CDR2 is SYDVKM in the germline V gene. The CDR3 has 13 residues. CDR3 region: CASSPSGNQPQHF. In DNA, the CDR3 is TGTGCCAGCAGCCCCTCGGGGAATCAGCCCCAGCATTTT.

With regard to this clone: Germline and junction disagree at one end, which may indicate a read error. The CDR3 DNA is TGTGCTAGCAGCCCTTCGGGCAGGGGGAACAAACAGCCCCAGCATTTT. It is translated as CASSPSGRGNKQPQHF. The rearrangement joins TRBV7-7 to TRBJ1-5; 7 bases are shared with TRBD1. Germline CDR1 is SSHAT and CDR2 is FNYEAQ (reference sequence). The CDR3 has 16 amino acids.

The V call is TRBV5-1, the J call TRBJ2-7; 7 nucleotides align to TRBD1. The ends lost 4 bases at V and 3 bases at J; junction bases unmatched: 10. This CDR3 is built from 15 residues. Germline loops: CDR1 SGHRS, CDR2 YFSETQ. CDR3 nucleotide sequence: TGCGCCAGCAGCCTGGGGACAGTACAGCACTACGAGCAGTACTTC. Amino acids: CASSLGTVQHYEQYF.

This chain joins TRBV7-8 and TRBJ1-5; TRBD1 matches at 7 bases. With V trimmed by 5 bases and J by 6 bases, 19 bases remained unmatched. This CDR3 region has 18 residues. The germline CDR1 and CDR2 sequences are SGHVS and FQNEAQ. The CDR3 DNA is TGTGCCAGCAGCGCGCGGACAGGCGGCACGATTTGGAGTCAGCCCCAGCATTTT. Protein: CASSARTGGTIWSQPQHF.

The V and J genes are TRBV28 and TRBJ2-7, with D tentatively TRBD1 (6 bases). This CDR3 is built from 15 residues. Germline V gene data show CDR1 as MDHEN and CDR2 as SYDVKM. V was clipped by 2 bases and J by 3 bases, with 14 bases between them. In DNA, the CDR3 is TGTGCCAGCAGTTTAGGCCAGGGGCATAACTACGAGCAGTACTTC. This codes for CASSLGQGHNYEQYF.

This chain connects TRBV27 to TRBJ2-7; 7 nucleotides line up with TRBD2. CDR3 length: 15 residues. From germline, CDR1 is MNHEY and CDR2 SMNVEV (reference sequence). J lost 2 bases, V lost 5 bases, and 9 bases had no gene match. The DNA for the CDR3 is TGTGCCAGCAGTCCCGGGGGAGGGCGGACCTACGAGCAGTACTTC. The encoded protein is CASSPGGGRTYEQYF.

As for this clone: A junction boundary mismatches the germline segment, possibly from a read error. This chain links TRBV6-5 with TRBJ2-5, with a weak D call TRBD2 (6 bases). Germline CDR1 reads MNHEY; CDR2 reads SVGAGI. This CDR3 is built from 15 residues. CDR3: CASGGATGLLEAQYF. The CDR3 DNA reads TGTGCCAGCGGCGGGGCCACGGGACTCCTAGAGGCCCAGTACTTC.

V usage is TRBV28 and J usage is TRBJ2-7; possible D gene TRBD1, 7 bases. The CDR3 consists of 13 residues. Germline CDR1 and CDR2: MDHEN and SYDVKM. The V end was cut by 4 bases, the J end by 13 bases, with 20 bases between. CDR3 DNA: TGTGCCAGCAGTTCAGGAGGGACAGTATATTACTACTTC. It encodes CASSSGGTVYYYF. The full variable domain, in which reference TRBV28 and TRBJ2-7 provide the parts outside the CDR3, is DVKVTQSSRYLVKRTGEKVFLECVQDMDHENMFWYRQDPGLGLRLIYFSYDVKMKEKGDIPEGYSVSREKKERFSLILESASTNQTSMYLCASSSGGTVYYYFGPGTRLTVT.

The gene calls are TRBV19 and TRBJ2-7; D call uncertain. V was pared by 3 bases and J by 5 bases, with 11 bases between. This CDR3 has 13 amino acids. The V gene's germline CDR1 is LNHDA and CDR2 SQIVND (reference sequence). CDR3 in DNA: TGTGCCAGTAGTATGACCAGGTTCGACGAGCAGTACTTC. It codes for CASSMTRFDEQYF.

This chain's CDR3 is CASSQLGQGGSPLHF. The CDR3 DNA reads as TGTGCCAGCAGCCAGCTCGGACAGGGTGGATCACCCCTCCACTTT. V and J are TRBV3-1 (or the pseudogene TRBV3-2) and TRBJ1-6, with 8 bases lining up with TRBD1. The CDR3 runs to 15 residues. The V segment lost 3 bases and the J segment 10 bases; nucleotides outside the gene matches: 8. The germline V gene encodes CDR1 LGHDT and CDR2 YNNKEL (reference sequence).

This clone was seen just once. The chain carries TRBV30 and TRBJ1-2; D not resolved. Trimming left V 2 bases short and J 8 bases short, with 15 bases between. Germline assignment: CDR1 GTSNPN and CDR2 SVGIG (reference sequence). The CDR3 length is 13 residues. The CDR3 nucleotides read TGTGCCTGGAGTCAGGACTTTTTGAAAGGCTACACCTTC. This gives the protein CAWSQDFLKGYTF.

The chain joins TRBV27 to TRBJ1-4, with 10 positions matching TRBD1. CDR1 and CDR2 (germline): MNHEY, SMNVEV (reference sequence). This CDR3 has 16 residues. V lost 6 bases, J lost 5 bases, and 9 bases stayed unmatched. The CDR3 here is CASRPTGGLPNEKLFF. The CDR3 nucleotides are TGTGCCAGCAGGCCGACAGGGGGCCTTCCCAATGAAAAACTGTTTTTT.

The chain has TRBV19 and TRBJ1-2, with 8 bases lining up with TRBD1. CDR1 is LNHDA, CDR2 SQIVND, per germline (reference sequence). V shed 3 bases and J 4 bases; nucleotides not matched to a gene: 7. This CDR3 contains 15 residues. In nucleotides, the CDR3 is TGTGCCAGTAGTATTTTCCCAGGGGGCGGCTATGGCTACACCTTC. Translated: CASSIFPGGGYGYTF. Full variable domain (rest looked up from reference TRBV19 and TRBJ1-2): DGGITQSPKYLFRKEGQNVTLSCEQNLNHDAMYWYRQDPGQGLRLIYYSQIVNDFQKGDIAEGYSVSREKKESFPLTVTSAQKNPTAFYLCASSIFPGGGYGYTFGSGTRLTVV.

This chain joins TRBV6-2 or TRBV6-3 and TRBJ2-5; D gene unclear. This CDR3 region has 11 residues. CDR1 is MNHEY, CDR2 SVGEGT, per germline. Trimming left V 5 bases short and J 7 bases short, with 8 bases between. DNA for the CDR3: TGTGCCAGCAGTGTAAGAGGGACCCAGTACTTC. It encodes CASSVRGTQYF.

The V call is TRBV11-3, the J call TRBJ2-1, with a weak D call TRBD2 (7 bases). The CDR3 has 15 amino acids. Trimming shortened V by 3 bases and J by 6 bases, and 15 bases separated the two germline ends. Germline lookup yields CDR1 SGHNT and CDR2 YENEEA. CDR3 residues: CASSLGGGITNEQFF. In nucleotides, the CDR3 is TGTGCCAGCAGCTTGGGAGGGGGGATTACCAATGAGCAGTTCTTC.

V is TRBV23-1 and J is TRBJ1-1, with 7 bases aligning to TRBD1. TRBV23-1 is noted as an ORF with a role that remains uncertain. Losses at the gene ends were 2 bases for V and 5 bases for J; bases not matched to a gene: 5. The CDR3 totals 14 residues. The DNA for the CDR3 is TGCGCCAGCAGTCAAAGGGGGCGGTTTACTGAAGCTTTCTTT. This codes for CASSQRGRFTEAFF.